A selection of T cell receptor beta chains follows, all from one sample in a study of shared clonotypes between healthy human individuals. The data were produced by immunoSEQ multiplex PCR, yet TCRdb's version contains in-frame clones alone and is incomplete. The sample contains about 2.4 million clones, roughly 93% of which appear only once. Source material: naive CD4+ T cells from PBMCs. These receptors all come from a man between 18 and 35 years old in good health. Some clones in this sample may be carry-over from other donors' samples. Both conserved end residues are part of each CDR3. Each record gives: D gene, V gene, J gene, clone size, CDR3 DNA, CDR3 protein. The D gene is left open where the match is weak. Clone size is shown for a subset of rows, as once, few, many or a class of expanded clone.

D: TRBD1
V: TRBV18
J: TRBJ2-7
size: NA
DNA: TGTGCCAGCTCACCCGGACAGGGCTCCTACGAGCAGTACTTC
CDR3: CASSPGQGSYEQYF

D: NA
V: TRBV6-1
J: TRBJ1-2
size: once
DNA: TGTGCCAGCAGTGAAGCGCTTGCGGACAGCCCTACGGATGGCTACACCTTC
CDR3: CASSEALADSPTDGYTF

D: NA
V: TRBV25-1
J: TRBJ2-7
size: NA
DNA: TGTGCCAGCACCCAGGGGTCCGCTTACGAGCAGTACTTC
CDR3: CASTQGSAYEQYF

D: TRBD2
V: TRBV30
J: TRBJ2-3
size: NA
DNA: TGTGCCAGAAGTCCGGGACTAGCGGGAGGGAGCACAGATACGCAGTATTTT
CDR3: CARSPGLAGGSTDTQYF

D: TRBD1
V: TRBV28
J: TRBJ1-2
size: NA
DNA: TGTGCCAGCAGTGGGTTTGGAACAGGGGGATATTGGGGCTACACCTTC
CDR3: CASSGFGTGGYWGYTF

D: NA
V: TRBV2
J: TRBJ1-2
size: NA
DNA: TGTGCCAGCGTCGAGACGGGGGTCCGCTCTGGCTACACCTTC
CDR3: CASVETGVRSGYTF

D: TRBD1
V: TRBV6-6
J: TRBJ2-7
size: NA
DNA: TGTGCCAGCAGGGACAGGGCTGTCTACGAGCAGTACTTC
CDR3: CASRDRAVYEQYF

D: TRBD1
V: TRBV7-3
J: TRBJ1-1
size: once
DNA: TGTGCCAGCAGCCTTACACAGGGGCGACACGCTGAAGCTTTCTTT
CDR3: CASSLTQGRHAEAFF

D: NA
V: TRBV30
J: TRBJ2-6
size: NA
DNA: TGTGCCTGGAGTGTACATGACGGCGGGGCCAACGTCCTGACTTTC
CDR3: CAWSVHDGGANVLTF

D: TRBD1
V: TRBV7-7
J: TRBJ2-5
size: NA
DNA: TGTGCCAGCAGCTTTGTAGGGACAGGAGAGACCCAGTACTTC
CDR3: CASSFVGTGETQYF

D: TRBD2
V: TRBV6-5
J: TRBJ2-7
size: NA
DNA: TGTGCCAGCGGCCGGGAGGGGCCCTACGAGCAGTACTTC
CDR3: CASGREGPYEQYF

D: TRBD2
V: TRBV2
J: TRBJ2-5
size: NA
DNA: TGTGCCAGCAGGCGGGGGGCCGGGGAGACCCAGTACTTC
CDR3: CASRRGAGETQYF

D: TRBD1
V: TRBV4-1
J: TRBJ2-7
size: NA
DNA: TGCGCCAGCAGCCCCTGGGACAGGATGGACGAGCAGTACTTC
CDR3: CASSPWDRMDEQYF

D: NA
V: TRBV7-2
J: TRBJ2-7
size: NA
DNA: TGTGCCAGCAGCCGGACGGGAGCTGCCTACGAGCAGTACTTC
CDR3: CASSRTGAAYEQYF

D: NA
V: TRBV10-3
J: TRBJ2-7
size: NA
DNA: TGTGCCATCAGTGGGGTAGTCCCCCCCTACGAGCAGTACTTC
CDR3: CAISGVVPPYEQYF

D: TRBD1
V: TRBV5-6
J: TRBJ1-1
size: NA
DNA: TGTGCCAGCAGCGACCGGGACAGGGCTTTCTTT
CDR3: CASSDRDRAFF

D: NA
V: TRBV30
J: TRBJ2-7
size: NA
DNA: TGTGCCTGGAGTGTACAGCTGGGGTACGAGCAGTACTTC
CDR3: CAWSVQLGYEQYF

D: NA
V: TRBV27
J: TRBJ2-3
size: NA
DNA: TGTGCCAGCAGTTTGTGGAAGGGCTGGGCAGATACGCAGTATTTT
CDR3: CASSLWKGWADTQYF

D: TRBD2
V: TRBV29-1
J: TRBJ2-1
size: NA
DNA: TGCAGCGTTGTTGGTAGCGGGAGGAGGGATGAGCAGTTCTTC
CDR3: CSVVGSGRRDEQFF

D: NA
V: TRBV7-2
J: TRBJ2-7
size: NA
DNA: TGTGCCAGCAGCTTAAGCCAGGGCTCGGACGAGCAGTACTTC
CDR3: CASSLSQGSDEQYF

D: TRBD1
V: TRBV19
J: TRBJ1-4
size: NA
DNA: TGTGCCAGTAGTACGGGACAGTCGACGGGAAAACTGTTTTTT
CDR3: CASSTGQSTGKLFF

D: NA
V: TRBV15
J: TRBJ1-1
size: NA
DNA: TGTGCCACCAGCAGAACGATCCAAATTAACACTGAAGCTTTCTTT
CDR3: CATSRTIQINTEAFF

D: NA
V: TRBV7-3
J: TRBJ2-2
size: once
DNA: TGTGCCAGCAGCGGGAGTACGAACACCGGGGAGCTGTTTTTT
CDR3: CASSGSTNTGELFF

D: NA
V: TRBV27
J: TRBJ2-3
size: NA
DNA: TGTGCCAGCAGTTTATCCTCAGTAGGAGATACGCAGTATTTT
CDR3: CASSLSSVGDTQYF

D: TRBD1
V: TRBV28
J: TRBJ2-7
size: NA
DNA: TGTGCCAGCAGTCCGGGGGACAGGACCTACGAGCAGTACTTC
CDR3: CASSPGDRTYEQYF

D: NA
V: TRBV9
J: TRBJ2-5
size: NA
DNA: TGTGCCAGCAGCGTAGAGTGGGGAGTGGGGGAGACCCAGTACTTC
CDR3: CASSVEWGVGETQYF

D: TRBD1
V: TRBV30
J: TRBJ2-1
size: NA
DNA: TGTGCCTGGAGTGTAAGACAGGGTATCTACAATGAGCAGTTCTTC
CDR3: CAWSVRQGIYNEQFF

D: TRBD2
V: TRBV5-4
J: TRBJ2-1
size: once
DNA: TGTGCCAGCAGCTTAAGACTAGCGGGAGAGGTAGATGAGCAGTTCTTC
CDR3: CASSLRLAGEVDEQFF

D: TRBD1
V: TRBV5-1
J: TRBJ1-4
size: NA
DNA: TGCGCCAGCAGCATCGCGGGGATGACAGGGGTAGAAAAACTGTTTTTT
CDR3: CASSIAGMTGVEKLFF

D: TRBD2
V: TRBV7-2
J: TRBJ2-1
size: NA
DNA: TGTGCCAGCAGCTTTACTAGCGTAACCTACAATGAGCAGTTCTTC
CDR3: CASSFTSVTYNEQFF

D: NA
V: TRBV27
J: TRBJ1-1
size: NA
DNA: TGTGCCAGCAGTCCCCGACAGCAAATGAACACTGAAGCTTTCTTT
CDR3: CASSPRQQMNTEAFF

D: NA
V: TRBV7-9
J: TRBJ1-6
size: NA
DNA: TGTGCCAGCAGCGAAGTGGGGAATTCACCCCTCCACTTT
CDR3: CASSEVGNSPLHF

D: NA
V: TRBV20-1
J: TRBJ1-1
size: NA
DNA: TGCAGTGCTGAACGGGAGGGAGCTTTCTTT
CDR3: CSAEREGAFF

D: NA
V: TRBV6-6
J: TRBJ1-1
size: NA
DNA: TGTGCCAGCAGTTACTTGAAGGCGAGTACTGAAGCTTTCTTT
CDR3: CASSYLKASTEAFF

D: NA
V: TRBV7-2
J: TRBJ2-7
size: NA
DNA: TGTGCCAGCAGCTTAGCGCGGCAGAGGAACGAGCAGTACTTC
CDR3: CASSLARQRNEQYF

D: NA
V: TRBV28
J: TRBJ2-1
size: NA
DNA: TGTGCCAGCAGCTCTGACTTAACCACGGACAATGAGCAGTTCTTC
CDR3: CASSSDLTTDNEQFF

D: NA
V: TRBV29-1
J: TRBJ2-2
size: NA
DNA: TGCAGCGTTGCTATTGGAAGCGTGGCCGCCGGGGAGCTGTTTTTT
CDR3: CSVAIGSVAAGELFF

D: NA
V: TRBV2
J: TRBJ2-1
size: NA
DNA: TGTGCCACCGCACGGAGGCTTTCGGTTTATGAGCAGTTCTTC
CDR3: CATARRLSVYEQFF

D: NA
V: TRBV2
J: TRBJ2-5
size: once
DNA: TGTGCCAGCAGTGTGGCAGGGTACCAAGAGACCCAGTACTTC
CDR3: CASSVAGYQETQYF

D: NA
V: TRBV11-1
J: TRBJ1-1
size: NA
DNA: TGTGCCAGCAGCTCCGACAGGTTCTGGACTGAAGCTTTCTTT
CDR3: CASSSDRFWTEAFF

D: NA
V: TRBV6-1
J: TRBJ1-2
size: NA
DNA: TGTGCCAGCAGTGCGACGGCTAACTATGGCTACACCTTC
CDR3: CASSATANYGYTF

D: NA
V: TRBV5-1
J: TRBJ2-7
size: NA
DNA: TGCGCCAGCAGCTTGGAGGGCAGCCCCTCCTACGAGCAGTACTTC
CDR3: CASSLEGSPSYEQYF

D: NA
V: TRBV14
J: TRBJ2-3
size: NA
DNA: TGTGCCAGCAGCCAAGAGGGGAAGGGCCGAGGTACGCAGTATTTT
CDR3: CASSQEGKGRGTQYF

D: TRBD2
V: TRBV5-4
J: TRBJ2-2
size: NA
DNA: TGTGCCAGCGAGGCGGGGGGCGCGAACACCGGGGAGCTGTTTTTT
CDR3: CASEAGGANTGELFF

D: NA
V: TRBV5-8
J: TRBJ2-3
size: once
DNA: TGTGCCAGCAGTCACGTGGCCCCCCAGTATTTT
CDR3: CASSHVAPQYF

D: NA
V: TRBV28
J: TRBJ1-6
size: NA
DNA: TGTGCCAGCAGTTCCCGGCTCGATTCACCCCTCCACTTT
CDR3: CASSSRLDSPLHF

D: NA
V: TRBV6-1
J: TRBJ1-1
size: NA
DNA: TGTGCCAGCAGTGACCGGGGGAGTGGAGCTGAAGCTTTCTTT
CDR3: CASSDRGSGAEAFF

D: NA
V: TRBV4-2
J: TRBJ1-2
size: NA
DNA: TGTGCCAGCAGCCTCACAGAGTATGGCTACACCTTC
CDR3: CASSLTEYGYTF

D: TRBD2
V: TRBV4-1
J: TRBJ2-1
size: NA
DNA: TGCGCCAGCAGCCAAGATTTTACGGCGGGAGGGACATACAATGAGCAGTTCTTC
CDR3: CASSQDFTAGGTYNEQFF

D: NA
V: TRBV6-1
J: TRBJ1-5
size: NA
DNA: TGTGCCAGCAGGGAGGATCCCGGGTTTTCTGGGCCCCAGCATTTT
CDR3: CASREDPGFSGPQHF

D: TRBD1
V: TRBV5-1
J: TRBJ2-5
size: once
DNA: TGCGCCAGCAGCTCCGGAACAGGGGCAGAGACCCAGTACTTC
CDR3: CASSSGTGAETQYF

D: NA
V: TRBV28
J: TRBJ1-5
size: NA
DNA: TGTGCCAGCAGCTTCCCGGGTTCGAGCAATCAGCCCCAGCATTTT
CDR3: CASSFPGSSNQPQHF

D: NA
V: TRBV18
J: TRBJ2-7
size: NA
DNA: TGTGCCAGCTCACCAAGGAGGGGGCCCCTCGGCGAGCAGTACTTC
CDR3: CASSPRRGPLGEQYF

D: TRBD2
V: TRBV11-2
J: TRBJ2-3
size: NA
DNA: TGTGCCAGCAGCTCCGGGACTAGCGGGAGGCAGTATTTT
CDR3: CASSSGTSGRQYF